A single sample is the source of the 26 T cell receptor beta chains below, sequenced in a study of blood T cells in healthy people across ages. The second PCR ran about 6 to 11 cycles with a sample-barcoded 5' primer and J-beta primers. TCRdb passed the 5' RACE reads through MiXCR, listing each CDR3 protein once. The table lists more than 550,000 distinct CDR3 sequences, approximately 22% of them singletons, with around a fifth in the top ten. Sequenced material: blood. These receptors were taken from a man aged 65 to 85 in good health.

This clonotype has a handful of counts. This sequence joins TRBV14 and TRBJ2-5, with D perhaps matching TRBD2 (6 bases). Per germline, CDR1 SGHDN and CDR2 FVKESK. CDR3 length: 18 amino acids. Trimming took 4 bases from V and 0 from J, leaving 21 bases between them. The DNA for the CDR3 is TGTGCCAGCAGCCCTACTCCGGGGGACCTGATATACCAAGAGACCCAGTACTTC. Translation gives CASSPTPGDLIYQETQYF.

The chain combines TRBV3-1 with TRBJ2-5; D might be TRBD1 (5 bases). Germline V gene data show CDR1 as LGHDT and CDR2 as YNNKEL (reference sequence). This CDR3 is 13 amino acids long. Between the trimmed V and J ends, which lost 0 bases and 10 bases, there was a span of 12 bases. The CDR3 DNA reads TGTGCCAGCAGCCAAGATCTTTGGGGCGACCAGTACTTC. Encoded protein: CASSQDLWGDQYF.

This clonotype was detected a few times. The genes are TRBV20-1 and TRBJ2-1; the match to TRBD2 covers 11 bases. This CDR3 region has 15 residues. J gave up 1 base and V 6 bases, and 5 bases lay outside the gene matches. Per germline, CDR1 DFQATT and CDR2 SNEGSKA (reference sequence). The CDR3 reads CSASTSGSSYNEQFF. DNA for the CDR3: TGCAGTGCGTCTACTAGCGGGAGTTCCTACAATGAGCAGTTCTTC.

This clonotype appeared a few times. CDR3 coding DNA: TGTGCCAGCAGGACAGGTCCGAACACCGGGGAGCTGTTTTTT. Protein: CASRTGPNTGELFF. The chain has TRBV5-5 and TRBJ2-2, with D perhaps matching TRBD1 (6 bases). V was clipped by 5 bases and J by 0 bases, with 8 bases between them. CDR3 length: 14 amino acids. CDR1 SGHKS and CDR2 YYEKEE come from the germline V gene (reference sequence). Complete variable domain (other parts from reference TRBV5-5 and TRBJ2-2): DAGVTQSPTHLIKTRGQQVTLRCSPISGHKSVSWYQQVLGQGPQFIFQYYEKEERGRGNFPDRFSARQFPNYSSELNVNALLLGDSALYLCASRTGPNTGELFFGEGSRLTVL.

The rearrangement links TRBV24-1 to TRBJ2-3; D gene ambiguous. Germline V lookup: CDR1 KGHDR, CDR2 SFDVKD. The CDR3 is made up of 12 amino acids. V was pared by 7 bases and J by 4 bases, with 8 bases between. The DNA for the CDR3 is TGTGCCACCAGCTCGGCCGCAGATACGCAGTATTTT. Its translation is CATSSAADTQYF.

This clonotype was counted a few times. The V gene is TRBV20-1, the J gene TRBJ2-2, with 7 bases matching TRBD1. Germline assignment: CDR1 DFQATT and CDR2 SNEGSKA (reference sequence). The CDR3 loop spans 16 amino acids. Unmatched junction bases numbered 8, after V lost 0 bases and J lost 4 bases. CDR3 in DNA: TGCAGTGCTAGAGATTCTCGACAGGGACCCACCGGGGAGCTGTTTTTT. Translation gives CSARDSRQGPTGELFF.

This rearrangement joins TRBV9 to TRBJ2-3, with 10 nucleotides matching TRBD2. The V and J ends lost 3 bases and 4 bases, in that order; junction bases with no gene match: 8. The length of the CDR3 is 16 residues. In germline, CDR1 is SGDLS, CDR2 YYNGEE. For the CDR3, the DNA is TGTGCCAGCAGCGCCGGGGCTAGCGGGAGTTCAGATACGCAGTATTTT. This translates into CASSAGASGSSDTQYF.

V usage is TRBV5-1 and J usage is TRBJ2-5; D gene uncertain. The better agreement between TRBJ2-7 and the DNA end casts doubt on the J call. The CDR3 runs 14 residues. Germline V gives CDR1 SGHRS, CDR2 YFSETQ. This CDR3 is CASSFEGYDVEQYF. The CDR3 nucleotides are TGCGCCAGCAGCTTCGAAGGATATGATGTCGAGCAGTACTTC.

This chain uses TRBV3-1 with TRBJ1-1; D might be TRBD1 (5 bases). Germline V gene lookup returns CDR1 LGHDT and CDR2 YNNKEL (reference sequence). The CDR3 totals 13 residues. V shed 7 bases and J shed 5 bases, with 14 bases lying between them. This CDR3 reads CASTRAGGTEAFF. The CDR3, as DNA: TGTGCCAGCACCCGGGCCGGGGGAACTGAAGCTTTCTTT.

The chain carries TRBV7-3 and TRBJ2-2, with D possibly TRBD2 on 5 matching bases. The CDR3 is 15 amino acids. Germline V lookup: CDR1 SGHTA, CDR2 FQGTGA. Trimming left V 1 base short and J 5 bases short, with 11 bases between. The CDR3 sequence: CASSLNGVRTGELFF. In DNA form, the CDR3 reads TGTGCCAGCAGCTTAAACGGGGTTAGGACCGGGGAGCTGTTTTTT.

This clonotype was counted between two and nine times. The genes are TRBV29-1 and TRBJ2-7, with TRBD2 matching 9 bases. Germline assignment: CDR1 SQVTM and CDR2 ANQGSEA. The CDR3 is 11 residues long. After removal of 6 bases from V and 3 bases from J, the junction contained 0 bases not matched to a gene. The CDR3 region is CSVTSGYEQYV. CDR3 nucleotide sequence: TGCAGCGTGACTAGCGGCTACGAGCAGTACGTC.

The genes are TRBV15 and TRBJ2-6; D is undetermined. This CDR3 has 17 amino acids. V lost 0 bases, J lost 0 bases, and 9 bases lay in between. CDR1 is LNHNV and CDR2 is YYDKDF in the germline V gene (reference sequence). Here the CDR3 reads CATSRDVTNSGANVLTF. Written as DNA, the CDR3 is TGTGCCACCAGCAGAGATGTCACTAACTCTGGGGCCAACGTCCTGACTTTC.

This sequence joins TRBV5-1 and TRBJ1-3, with D possibly TRBD1 on 5 matching bases. The V and J ends lost 4 bases and 0 bases respectively, with 11 bases between them. The CDR3 runs to 15 residues. Germline V gives CDR1 SGHRS, CDR2 YFSETQ. The CDR3 bases are TGCGCCAGCAGCACCGGGACGAGCTCTGGAAACACCATATATTTT. Translated: CASSTGTSSGNTIYF.

This chain joins TRBV7-8 and TRBJ2-1, with unresolved D. Germline V gives CDR1 SGHVS, CDR2 FQNEAQ. The CDR3 length is 15 residues. Trimming removed 3 bases at V and 5 bases at J, with 14 bases between. CDR3 region: CASSLGSRSNNEQFF. CDR3 coding DNA: TGTGCCAGCAGCTTGGGTAGCAGGTCCAACAATGAGCAGTTCTTC.

The V gene is TRBV12-3 or TRBV12-4, the J gene TRBJ1-2, with D possibly matching TRBD1 (5 bases). The CDR3 contains 16 residues. V lost 3 bases, J lost 4 bases, and 18 bases lay in between. The CDR3 here is CASSFWPGTTGYGYTF. For the CDR3, the DNA is TGTGCCAGCAGTTTTTGGCCAGGGACTACGGGCTATGGCTACACCTTC.

The rearrangement uses TRBV6-1 and TRBJ2-7; weak D call: TRBD1 (5 bases). Germline CDR1 is MNHNS and CDR2 is SASEGT. This CDR3 spans 13 amino acids. V lost 4 bases to trimming and J lost 5 bases, with 12 bases between them. The CDR3 loop reads CASSVEWGDEQYF. In nucleotides, the CDR3 is TGTGCCAGCAGTGTCGAGTGGGGCGACGAGCAGTACTTC.

This clonotype was picked up a small number of times. The CDR3 spells CASSPIFWGNTQYF. The CDR3 region has the DNA TGTGCCAGCAGCCCCATCTTCTGGGGTAATACGCAGTATTTT. The chain carries TRBV11-2 and TRBJ2-3; no firm D call. The germline V and J ends were trimmed by 5 bases and 7 bases, with 16 bases remaining between them. CDR3 length equals 14 residues. Germline V gene lookup returns CDR1 SGHAT and CDR2 FQNNGV.

The chain combines TRBV10-3 with TRBJ1-1; D uncertain. V gave up 11 bases and J gave up 4 bases, with 14 bases separating them. This CDR3 region has 12 residues. The germline gives CDR1 ENHRY, CDR2 SYGVKD. CDR3 in DNA: TGTGCCTCGGGTGGGAGTGGCACTGAAGCTTTCTTT. This gives the protein CASGGSGTEAFF.

This chain uses TRBV7-3 with TRBJ2-3; 8 bases are a match to TRBD2. The junction had 12 bases not matched to a gene; V was cut back by 1 base and J by 3 bases. The CDR3 runs 18 residues. From germline, CDR1 is SGHTA and CDR2 FQGTGA. The CDR3 reads CASSLNRVGASGTDTQYF. DNA of the CDR3: TGTGCCAGCAGCTTAAATCGGGTAGGGGCTAGCGGGACAGATACGCAGTATTTT.

This clonotype has just a few counts. This chain uses TRBV6-5 with TRBJ2-1; a possible D gene is TRBD2 (6 bases). Per the germline V gene, CDR1 is MNHEY and CDR2 is SVGAGI. The germline V and J ends were trimmed by 0 bases and 6 bases, with 15 bases remaining between them. The CDR3 loop spans 16 amino acids. The CDR3 loop reads CASSYSGAGLLNEQFF. The CDR3, as DNA: TGTGCCAGCAGTTACTCGGGCGCGGGGCTACTCAATGAGCAGTTCTTC.

This clonotype was found a few times. The V gene is TRBV3-1, the J gene TRBJ2-3, with D possibly being TRBD1 (5 bases). Germline values: CDR1 LGHDT, CDR2 YNNKEL (reference sequence). The CDR3 has 15 amino acids. The germline V and J ends were trimmed by 3 bases and 0 bases, with 10 bases remaining between them. CDR3 loop: CASSQTAGSTDTQYF. In nucleotides, the CDR3 is TGTGCCAGCAGCCAGACCGCAGGGAGCACAGATACGCAGTATTTT.

This clonotype showed up just a few times. The chain has TRBV29-1 and TRBJ2-3; the match to TRBD1 covers 9 bases. The germline gives CDR1 SQVTM, CDR2 ANQGSEA. The CDR3 runs 16 residues. V gave up 1 base and J gave up 5 bases; unmatched junction bases: 10. CDR3 region: CSVEARTGERGDTQYF. As DNA, the CDR3 is TGCAGCGTTGAAGCCCGGACAGGGGAGCGTGGAGATACGCAGTATTTT.

This clonotype came up many times. The CDR3 here is CASTLAKQNEQYF. CDR3 coding DNA: TGTGCCAGCACCCTGGCCAAACAAAACGAGCAGTACTTC. The V call is TRBV28, the J call TRBJ2-7, with D uncertain. Trimming stripped 7 bases from V and 5 bases from J, with 15 bases between. Germline CDR1 is MDHEN and CDR2 is SYDVKM. The CDR3 is made up of 13 amino acids.

This clonotype occurred a few times. The chain uses TRBV7-9 and TRBJ2-5; D remains ambiguous. This CDR3 is built from 14 residues. Trimming took off 5 bases at V and 4 bases at J, with 14 bases between the two ends. CDR1 is SEHNR, CDR2 FQNEAQ, per germline (reference sequence). CDR3 in DNA: TGTGCCAGCAGCCCCTCCCACAGTAGAGAGACCCAGTACTTC. Residues: CASSPSHSRETQYF.

This clonotype was counted a single time. The V gene is TRBV25-1, the J gene TRBJ1-4; the match to TRBD1 covers 7 bases. Trimming took 6 bases from V and 8 from J; bases not matched to a gene: 9. Germline loops: CDR1 MGHDK, CDR2 SYGVNS. The CDR3 totals 14 residues. This CDR3 reads CASSRQGLGEKLFF. The CDR3 region has the DNA TGTGCCAGCAGCCGACAGGGCCTAGGGGAAAAACTGTTTTTT.

J is TRBJ1-1 and V is TRBV18; possibly TRBD1 for D (6 bases). Between the trimmed V and J ends, which lost 2 bases and 3 bases, there was a span of 16 bases. This CDR3 contains 16 residues. The germline V gene has CDR1 KGHSH and CDR2 LQKENI. The CDR3 DNA sequence: TGTGCCAGCTCACCAGGCACAGGGCTTCTTCACACTGAAGCTTTCTTT. This codes for CASSPGTGLLHTEAFF.